Reported below is one T cell receptor (beta chain). The table lists this clone with a few counts. It lacks a known antigen. No clone much larger than this one lies a single base away; base qualities are absent. These data come from a study of shared clonotypes between healthy human individuals (TCRdb year 2020). At the level of the whole study: A few men and a couple of women, aged 18 to 49 years, made up the cohort. For each donor, three plates each were used for CD4 naive and CD4 memory, two plates were used for CD8 naive, and one plate was used for CD8 memory. To estimate repertoire size and how much clonotypes are shared between individuals, the study performed deep sequencing of blood TCR repertoires from about five healthy adults. To increase sequencing depth and limit assay-specific biases, TCR repertoire library preparation and sequencing were carried out by different laboratories using diverse techniques. Each donor's leukapheresis produced roughly between roughly 0.85 and 9.5 billion PBMCs.

Findings and caveats that apply to the study as a whole: Because the study included a small number of donors, the genetic and exposure-history diversity represented was limited. Roughly 5.2% of naive CD4, around 4% of naive CD8, roughly 2.4% of memory CD4, and 0.35% to 0.5% of memory CD8 clonotypes were shared across several donors. Sampling was restricted to blood, and TCR repertoires in tissue are likely to differ from TCR repertoires in blood. Pairwise subsampling indicated that sequencing depth was expected to affect the degree of clonotype sharing among donors. Naive subsets generally had larger estimated clonotype richness than memory subsets. Compared with non-shared clonotypes, clonotypes shared by all four sorted-subset donors had higher generation probabilities. Rarefaction of sorted-subset datasets indicated incomplete sequencing despite the large sequencing depth.

Donors were healthy HIV-negative adults with no recently reported acute infections or vaccinations. Every donor was a Caucasian adult living in Nashville, Tennessee, USA. CD4+ T cells were enriched by magnetic negative selection, after which naive cells were positively selected on CD45RA and the negative fraction was taken as the memory subset. Blood was obtained by leukapheresis, after which PBMCs were separated by Ficoll-Histopaque density gradient centrifugation and cryopreserved in liquid nitrogen vapor phase. Purity and quantity of every magnetically sorted T cell population were checked by analytical flow cytometry. Genomic DNA was isolated from each sorted fraction and quantified by UV absorbance on a Nanodrop 2000c. TCR CDR3 regions were amplified from genomic DNA by multiplex PCR using the deep immunoSEQ assay. Extracted genomic DNA from each cell subset was distributed evenly across all wells of several immunoSEQ 96-well plates, and each plate was treated as a replicate. For sorted subsets, each replicate PCR was loaded with 200 ng genomic DNA, equivalent to some 27,000 T cell genomes. The purified libraries were quantified using a Qubit 3.0 fluorometer, sized with a Bioanalyzer 2100, and then quantified again using the KAPA Library Quantification kit. Every immunoSEQ 96-well plate was sequenced on a dedicated single-read 150-cycle Illumina NextSeq 550 flow cell. Regarding the original processing steps: Because the immunoSEQ output held only junctional sequences and lacked quality scores, the filtering could not match the filtering applied to full-length reads. To assign V/J genes and CDR3, sequences were annotated using PyIR, a Python wrapper for IgBLAST v1.9, with IMGT germline references. Reads were filtered out if the reads had weak V/J assignments (E-value above 1e-6), no CDR3, stop codons, out-of-frame junctions, or ambiguous translated residues. V3J clonotypes were defined as sequences sharing an identical inferred V gene, J gene, and CDR3 amino acid sequence. The percentage overlap between two repertoires was calculated by dividing the number of shared unique clonotypes by the size of the smaller repertoire. Three approaches were used to assess repertoire richness: RTK rarefaction, the Chao1 estimator, and Recon v2.1 estimates of unobserved clonotypes. Generation probabilities were computed with OLGA for all TCRbeta clonotypes obtained by the gDNA method from four donors. This immuneACCESS table, as held by TCRdb, lists in-frame sequences with V and J called but not all clones. Of the missing ones, under half trace to an unresolved V gene in checked studies; the others have no known cause. The DNA gave D and trimming, while V, J and clone size come from that table. For this sample there are about a million clones; approximately 80% appear just once. Together, the top ten hold about 1.5% of the sample.

The germline V end is reduced by 4 bases and the J end by 0 bases; junction bases left unmatched: 4. The CDR3 sequence holds 17 residues, the cysteine and phenylalanine included. Only CDR3 DNA is held: 51 bases, read in frame from base 1. Reading the germline V gene gives CDR1 SGHTA and CDR2 FQGNSA. The sequence came from a man between 18 and 35 years old in good health. Here the chain combines TRBV7-2 and TRBJ2-2; 11 middle bases align to TRBD2. Sample: memory CD4+ T cells sorted from blood. In light of the paper, this sample's cell subset or site label describes: CD45RA-negative fraction. The nucleotide sequence is TGTGCCAGCAGCTACCGACTAGCGGGGACGAACACCGGGGAGCTGTTTTTT. Translated, it gives CASSYRLAGTNTGELFF. The CDR3 plus the reference TRBV7-2 and TRBJ2-2 genes for the other parts give the full variable domain: GAGVSQSPSNKVTEKGKDVELRCDPISGHTALYWYRQSLGQGLEFLIYFQGNSAPDKSGLPSDRFSAERTGGSVSTLTIQRTQQEDSAVYLCASSYRLAGTNTGELFFGEGSRLTVL.